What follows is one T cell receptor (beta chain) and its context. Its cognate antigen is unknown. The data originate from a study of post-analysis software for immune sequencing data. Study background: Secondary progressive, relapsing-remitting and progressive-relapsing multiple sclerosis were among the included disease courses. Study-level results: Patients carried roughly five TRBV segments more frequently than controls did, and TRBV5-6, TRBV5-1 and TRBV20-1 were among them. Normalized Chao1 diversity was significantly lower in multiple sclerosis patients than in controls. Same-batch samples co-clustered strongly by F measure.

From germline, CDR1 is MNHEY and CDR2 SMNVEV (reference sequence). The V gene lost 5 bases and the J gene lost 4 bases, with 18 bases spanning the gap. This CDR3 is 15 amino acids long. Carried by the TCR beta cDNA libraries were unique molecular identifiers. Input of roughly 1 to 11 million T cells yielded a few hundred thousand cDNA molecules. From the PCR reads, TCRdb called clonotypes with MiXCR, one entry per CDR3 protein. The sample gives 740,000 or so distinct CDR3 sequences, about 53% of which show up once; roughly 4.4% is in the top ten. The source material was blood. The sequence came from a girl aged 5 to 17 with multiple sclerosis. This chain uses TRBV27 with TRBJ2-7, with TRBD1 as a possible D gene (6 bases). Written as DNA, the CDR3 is TGTGCCAGCAGTCCCCTGGGCACAGGGATGTACGAGCAGTACTTC. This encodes CASSPLGTGMYEQYF.